The 8 T cell receptor beta chains given below trace back to one sample, sequenced in a study of blood T cell repertoires in COVID-19 (TCRdb year 2020). Libraries were made using the immunoSEQ multiplex PCR assay. Entries here come from immuneACCESS through TCRdb and include only in-frame sequences with V and J called. Some clones fail to appear in such tables; in the studies checked, an unresolved V gene covers under half of the shortfall, and the cause of the remainder is unknown. Across this sample there are roughly 83,000 clones, with around 84% seen only once. The ten largest clonotypes hold 8% of the sample. Sequencing input: peripheral blood. The receptors here all came from a man at least 80 years old with active or convalescent COVID-19.

The J gene is TRBJ1-4, the V gene TRBV28; a weak D match, TRBD1 (5 bases). The V end lost 6 bases, the J end lost 7 bases, and 18 bases lay between the germline ends. Germline V CDR1 and CDR2: MDHEN, SYDVKM. The CDR3 covers 15 residues. DNA for the CDR3: TGTGCCAGCAGCGTGGGGGGTTTACGGACTGAAAAACTGTTTTTT. As protein: CASSVGGLRTEKLFF.

This clone has only a few counts. The chain combines TRBV5-1 with TRBJ2-3; 10 nucleotides match TRBD2. J was trimmed by 4 bases and V by 4 bases; bases with no gene match: 12. The CDR3 loop spans 17 amino acids. The germline gives CDR1 SGHRS, CDR2 YFSETQ. The CDR3 DNA is TGCGCCAGCAGCCCCAATGGAGCGGGGGGGATGGCAGATACGCAGTATTTT. It yields the protein CASSPNGAGGMADTQYF.

V usage is TRBV7-3 and J usage is TRBJ2-3, with TRBD2 as a possible D gene (5 bases). The CDR3 covers 15 residues. V was pared by 3 bases and J by 0 bases, with 10 bases between. Germline V gene lookup returns CDR1 SGHTA and CDR2 FQGTGA. CDR3 amino acids: CASSLNSGSTDTQYF. The CDR3 DNA follows: TGTGCCAGCAGCTTGAACTCGGGAAGCACAGATACGCAGTATTTT.

This clone was counted a single time. The V and J genes are TRBV2 and TRBJ2-1; 8 nucleotides agree with TRBD1. Germline V gene lookup returns CDR1 SNHLY and CDR2 FYNNEI. This CDR3 contains 11 residues. With 11 bases clipped from V and 5 bases from J, the junction kept 2 bases outside the gene matches. CDR3 amino acids: CAGQGNNEQFF. CDR3 nucleotides: TGTGCCGGACAGGGAAACAATGAGCAGTTCTTC.

V and J are TRBV9 and TRBJ1-1, with TRBD1 matching over 9 bases. Germline V gives CDR1 SGDLS, CDR2 YYNGEE. V gave up 4 bases and J gave up 3 bases; unmatched junction bases: 4. This CDR3 contains 14 residues. The CDR3 coding sequence is TGTGCCAGCAGCATACGGGACAGGGACACTGAAGCTTTCTTT. This codes for CASSIRDRDTEAFF.

The V and J genes are TRBV6-5 and TRBJ1-2; possibly TRBD1 for D (5 bases). Per germline, CDR1 MNHEY and CDR2 SVGAGI. The germline V and J ends were trimmed by 6 bases and 4 bases, with 15 bases remaining between them. This CDR3 has 14 residues. The chain's CDR3 is CASSPDGRVYGYTF. The CDR3 coding sequence is TGTGCCAGCAGCCCGGATGGCAGGGTCTATGGCTACACCTTC.

The CDR3 loop reads CASSLDSLRVDNEQFF. The DNA for the CDR3 is TGTGCCAGCAGCTTAGATTCCCTCCGGGTGGACAATGAGCAGTTCTTC. V is TRBV11-3 and J is TRBJ2-1; no clear D. The germline V gene has CDR1 SGHNT and CDR2 YENEEA. V was clipped by 0 bases and J by 5 bases, with 14 bases between them. The CDR3 spans 16 residues.

The chain uses TRBV2 and TRBJ2-3; possibly TRBD1 for D (6 bases). V dropped 7 bases and J dropped 0 bases, with 14 bases sitting between them. Germline V gene sequence: CDR1 SNHLY, CDR2 FYNNEI. The CDR3 consists of 15 residues. The CDR3 is CASNFRGTSTDTQYF. The CDR3 DNA reads as TGTGCCAGCAATTTCAGGGGTACTAGCACAGATACGCAGTATTTT.